The rows below give T cell receptor beta chains drawn from one sample of a study of technical replicates of blood from a handful of donors. Assay: immunoSEQ multiplex PCR; the TCRdb copy retains only in-frame clones and omits some. The sample has over 50,000 clones, about 87% seen once. Sequenced material: PBMCs. The source of these receptors is a human donor in good health. Some clones in this sample may be carry-over from other donors' samples. Both conserved end residues are part of each CDR3. A D gene is named only where the DNA matches it firmly. Some rows mark clone size as missing; the rest say once, few, many or name a class of expanded clone.

TRBJ2-7,TRBD2,TRBV7-2,.,CASSSALAGGRGYEQYF,TGTGCCAGCAGCTCCGCCCTAGCGGGGGGACGGGGATACGAGCAGTACTTC
TRBJ2-5,TRBD1,TRBV7-6,.,CASSSPGQAQGDQYF,TGTGCCAGCAGCTCGCCGGGACAGGCCCAGGGGGACCAGTACTTC
TRBJ2-6,TRBD2,TRBV5-6,.,CASSILLAGDYSGANVLTF,TGTGCCAGCAGCATACTACTAGCGGGGGATTACTCTGGGGCCAACGTCCTGACTTTC
TRBJ1-2,.,TRBV21-1,.,CASNKVGVRYGYTF,TGTGCCAGCAATAAGGTAGGGGTCCGCTATGGCTACACCTTC
TRBJ2-1,TRBD2,TRBV25-1,.,CASSIAGGQINEQFF,TGTGCCAGCAGTATAGCGGGAGGGCAAATCAATGAGCAGTTCTTC
TRBJ1-6,TRBD1,TRBV5-8,.,CASSLGATGGRSPLHF,TGTGCCAGCAGCTTGGGCGCGACAGGGGGTAGGTCACCCCTCCACTTT
TRBJ1-6,.,TRBV5-6,.,CASSFDRPNSPLHF,TGTGCCAGCAGCTTCGACAGACCTAATTCACCCCTCCACTTT
TRBJ1-2,.,TRBV6-5,.,CASSPGDRLSGYTF,TGTGCCAGCAGCCCCGGAGACAGGCTCTCCGGCTACACCTTC
TRBJ2-7,.,TRBV2,.,CASSLESGGRYEQYF,TGTGCCAGCAGTCTTGAGAGTGGAGGTCGATACGAGCAGTACTTC
TRBJ2-6,TRBD2,TRBV7-3,.,CASSLSAGAGANVLTF,TGTGCCAGCAGCTTAAGTGCGGGGGCTGGGGCCAACGTCCTGACTTTC
TRBJ2-1,.,TRBV2,.,CASSVGGNEQFF,TGTGCCAGCAGTGTAGGGGGTAATGAGCAGTTCTTC
TRBJ2-5,TRBD1,TRBV7-9,.,CASSPARGTGGAETQYF,TGTGCCAGCAGCCCCGCAAGGGGGACAGGGGGGGCAGAGACCCAGTACTTC
TRBJ2-5,.,TRBV5-1,.,CASSQGTLQETQYF,TGCGCCAGCAGCCAAGGGACACTCCAAGAGACCCAGTACTTC
TRBJ1-3,.,TRBV18,.,CASSPGQSGNTIYF,TGTGCCAGCTCACCAGGACAGTCTGGAAACACCATATATTTT
TRBJ2-5,.,TRBV6-5,.,CASSYSSAEETQYF,TGTGCCAGCAGTTACTCGTCTGCGGAAGAGACCCAGTACTTC
TRBJ2-1,.,TRBV19,.,CASSNRFEEQFF,TGTGCCAGTAGTAACAGGTTTGAAGAGCAGTTCTTC
TRBJ2-3,.,TRBV7-2,.,CASSPEGGFYTQYF,TGTGCCAGCAGCCCTGAGGGCGGGTTTTATACGCAGTATTTT
TRBJ2-2,.,TRBV7-3,.,CASSPGLFGGELFF,TGTGCCAGCAGCCCCGGACTCTTTGGCGGGGAGCTGTTTTTT
TRBJ1-1,.,TRBV30,.,CAWSGRRGRVTEAFF,TGTGCCTGGAGTGGGCGGCGGGGGCGAGTCACTGAAGCTTTCTTT
TRBJ1-5,TRBD1,TRBV15,once,CATSRGGQGLAWNQPQHF,TGTGCCACCAGCAGAGGGGGACAGGGGTTAGCATGGAATCAGCCCCAGCATTTT
TRBJ2-7,.,TRBV4-1,few,CASSQAWSFSDEQYF,TGCGCCAGCAGCCAAGCGTGGTCTTTCAGCGACGAGCAGTACTTC
TRBJ2-1,TRBD2,TRBV7-6,.,CATGGAGAHNEQFF,TGTGCCACCGGGGGAGCGGGGGCCCACAATGAGCAGTTCTTC
TRBJ2-5,.,TRBV4-3,.,CASSRQTWYQETQYF,TGCGCCAGCAGCCGCCAAACATGGTACCAAGAGACCCAGTACTTC
TRBJ2-2,.,TRBV5-1,once,CASSRGLGTGELFF,TGCGCCAGCAGTCGGGGACTCGGAACCGGGGAGCTGTTTTTT
TRBJ2-1,TRBD2,TRBV9,.,CASSVSGDYYNEQFF,TGTGCCAGCAGCGTAAGCGGGGACTATTACAATGAGCAGTTCTTC
TRBJ2-1,TRBD2,TRBV6-5,.,CASRGLTGRDNEQFF,TGTGCCAGCAGGGGACTTACGGGGAGGGATAATGAGCAGTTCTTC
TRBJ1-2,.,TRBV5-6,.,CASSLWGPYGYTF,TGTGCCAGCAGCTTGTGGGGGCCCTATGGCTACACCTTC
TRBJ2-7,.,TRBV4-1,.,CASSQLPGVSYEQYF,TGCGCCAGCAGCCAGCTCCCGGGGGTTTCCTACGAGCAGTACTTC
TRBJ1-5,TRBD1,TRBV5-4,.,CASSGVGTGVPGNQPQHF,TGTGCCAGCAGCGGAGTCGGGACAGGGGTTCCCGGCAATCAGCCCCAGCATTTT
TRBJ2-7,.,TRBV27,.,CASSSGRGEQYF,TGTGCCAGCAGTTCGGGTAGGGGCGAGCAGTACTTC
TRBJ2-1,.,TRBV19,.,CASSIDLRASSYNEQFF,TGTGCCAGTAGTATAGATTTGCGGGCTTCCTCCTACAATGAGCAGTTCTTC
TRBJ1-4,.,TRBV19,.,CASNFGGNEKLFF,TGTGCCAGTAATTTCGGGGGTAATGAAAAACTGTTTTTT
TRBJ2-1,.,TRBV30,.,CAWSPGLRNEQFF,TGTGCCTGGAGTCCGGGACTTAGGAATGAGCAGTTCTTC
TRBJ2-4,TRBD2,TRBV29-1,.,CSVGLAEHLAKNIQYF,TGCAGCGTGGGACTAGCGGAGCACCTAGCCAAAAACATTCAGTACTTC
TRBJ2-2,.,TRBV6-5,.,CASSYSTSKTGELFF,TGTGCCAGCAGTTACAGCACTAGTAAGACCGGGGAGCTGTTTTTT
TRBJ2-4,TRBD1,TRBV6-4,.,CASNDRGNIQYF,TGTGCCAGCAACGACAGGGGGAACATTCAGTACTTC
TRBJ2-1,TRBD1,TRBV5-1,.,CASSQGQGGNNEQFF,TGCGCCAGCAGCCAGGGACAGGGGGGTAATAATGAGCAGTTCTTC